The subject of this entry is one T cell receptor (beta chain). Treatment given: about 20 received Ad26.COV2.S at low or high dose, single or two shots; several received placebo; per-sample allocation not given. Collection of the samples took place on day 63 after the first injection of vaccine or placebo. The data are from a study of Ad26.COV2.S vaccination and SARS-CoV-2 variants. Profiled with immunoSEQ multiplex PCR; TCRdb holds only in-frame clones, not every one. The sample lists about 350,000 clones; about 89% were seen once. The CDR3 runs 18 residues. Trimming stripped 1 base from V and 4 bases from J, with 23 bases between. Germline loops: CDR1 SGHDN, CDR2 FVKESK.

The V call is TRBV14, the J call TRBJ2-7; perhaps TRBD1 as D (5 bases). This sample comprised peripheral blood, obtained in a trial of Ad26.COV2.S vaccine versus placebo. This sequence originates from a person aged 18-65 years who received the Ad26.COV2.S COVID-19 vaccine or a placebo. The CDR3 coding sequence is TGTGCCAGCAGCCAAGCGGCCATGCATAGGCAGGGAAATTACGAGCAGTACTTC. Protein sequence: CASSQAAMHRQGNYEQYF.